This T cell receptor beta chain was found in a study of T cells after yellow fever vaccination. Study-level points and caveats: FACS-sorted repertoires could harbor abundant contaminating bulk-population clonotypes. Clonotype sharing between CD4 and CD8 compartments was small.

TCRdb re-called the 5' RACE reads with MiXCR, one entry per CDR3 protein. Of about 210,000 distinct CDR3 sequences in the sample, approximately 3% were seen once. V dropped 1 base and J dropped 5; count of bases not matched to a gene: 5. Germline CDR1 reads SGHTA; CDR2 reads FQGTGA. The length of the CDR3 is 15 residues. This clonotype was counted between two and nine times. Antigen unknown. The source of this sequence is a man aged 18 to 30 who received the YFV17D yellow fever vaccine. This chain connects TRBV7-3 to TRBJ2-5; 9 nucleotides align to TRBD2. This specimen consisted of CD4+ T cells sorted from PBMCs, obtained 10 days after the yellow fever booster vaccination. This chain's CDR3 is CASSLNAGGQETQYF. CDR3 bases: TGTGCCAGCAGCTTAAATGCGGGGGGGCAGGAGACCCAGTACTTC. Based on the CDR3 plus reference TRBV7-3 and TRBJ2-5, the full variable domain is GAGVSQTPSNKVTEKGKYVELRCDPISGHTALYWYRQSLGQGPEFLIYFQGTGAADDSGLPNDRFFAVRPEGSVSTLKIQRTERGDSAVYLCASSLNAGGQETQYFGPGTRLLVL.